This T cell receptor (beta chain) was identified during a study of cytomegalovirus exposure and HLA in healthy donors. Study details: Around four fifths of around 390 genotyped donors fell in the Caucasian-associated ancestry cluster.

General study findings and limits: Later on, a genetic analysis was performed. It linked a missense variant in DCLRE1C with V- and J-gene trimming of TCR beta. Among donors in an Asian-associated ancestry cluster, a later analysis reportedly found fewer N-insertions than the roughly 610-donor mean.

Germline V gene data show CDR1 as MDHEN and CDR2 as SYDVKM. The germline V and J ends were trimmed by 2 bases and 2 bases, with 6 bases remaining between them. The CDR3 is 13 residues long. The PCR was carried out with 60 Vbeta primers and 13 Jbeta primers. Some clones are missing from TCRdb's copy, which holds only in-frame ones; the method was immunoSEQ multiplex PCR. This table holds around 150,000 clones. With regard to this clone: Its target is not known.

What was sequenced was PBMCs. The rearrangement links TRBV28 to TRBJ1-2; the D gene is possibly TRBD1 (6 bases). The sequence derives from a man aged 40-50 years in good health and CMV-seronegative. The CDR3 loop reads CASSLQGNYGYTF. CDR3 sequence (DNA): TGTGCCAGCAGTTTACAGGGGAACTATGGCTACACCTTC.